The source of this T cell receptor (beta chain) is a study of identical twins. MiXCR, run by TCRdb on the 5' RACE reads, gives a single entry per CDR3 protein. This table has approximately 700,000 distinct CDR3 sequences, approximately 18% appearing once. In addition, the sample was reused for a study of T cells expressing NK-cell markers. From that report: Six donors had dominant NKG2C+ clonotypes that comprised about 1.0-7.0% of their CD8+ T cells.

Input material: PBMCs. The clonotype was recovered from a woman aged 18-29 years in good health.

The CDR3 protein is CASSAKSGNWNTEAFF. The CDR3 DNA sequence: TGTGCCAGCAGTGCGAAGTCGGGCAACTGGAACACTGAAGCTTTCTTT. The chain combines TRBV28 with TRBJ1-1; D remains unclear. The CDR3 extends over 16 amino acids. V lost 5 bases, J lost 1 base, and 17 bases lay in between. The germline V gene has CDR1 MDHEN and CDR2 SYDVKM.